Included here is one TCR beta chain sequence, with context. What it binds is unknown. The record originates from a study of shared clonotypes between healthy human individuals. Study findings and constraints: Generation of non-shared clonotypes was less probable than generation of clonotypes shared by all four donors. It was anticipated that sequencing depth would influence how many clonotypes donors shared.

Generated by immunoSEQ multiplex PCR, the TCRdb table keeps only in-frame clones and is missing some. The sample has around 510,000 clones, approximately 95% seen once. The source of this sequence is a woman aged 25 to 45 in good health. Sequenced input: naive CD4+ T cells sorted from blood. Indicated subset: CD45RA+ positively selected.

The chain's CDR3 is CASSPLASQETQYF. The CDR3 DNA follows: TGTGCCAGCAGCCCGCTAGCGTCCCAAGAGACCCAGTACTTC. The chain employs TRBV13 and TRBJ2-5, with D possibly being TRBD2 (6 bases). Deletions cut 5 bases from V and 1 base from J, with 11 bases between. Germline V gives CDR1 PRHDT, CDR2 FYEKMQ (reference sequence). The CDR3 extends over 14 amino acids.